This T cell receptor beta chain is drawn from a study of shared clonotypes between healthy human individuals. Broader study findings: Generation probability values for non-shared clonotypes were lower than those for clonotypes shared by all four donors. Only blood was sampled, and tissue TCR repertoires likely differ from blood ones.

CDR3 length equals 13 residues. Trimming cost V 10 bases and J 6 bases; bases outside gene matches: 7. Germline-derived CDR1 and CDR2 are ENHRY and SYGVKD. All donors were healthy HIV-negative adults lacking recent acute infections or vaccinations. Profiled with immunoSEQ multiplex PCR; TCRdb holds only in-frame clones, not every one. Counted here are about 1 million clones, about three quarters occurring once; the ten biggest clones make up roughly 1.4%. A note on this clone: The antigen is unknown.

The sample was memory CD4+ T cells sorted from blood. The subset here: CD45RA-negative fraction. This TCR came from a man aged 18-30 years in good health. The chain uses TRBV10-3 and TRBJ2-3, with TRBD2 matching 10 bases. In DNA form, the CDR3 reads TGTGCCAGCAGGACTAGCGGAATTGATACGCAGTATTTT. The encoded protein is CASRTSGIDTQYF.